The 9 T cell receptor beta chains below all came from one sample that was sequenced in a study of T cell repertoires in cytomegalovirus infection. TCRdb re-called the reads with MiXCR, one entry per CDR3 protein. The sample records roughly 76,000 distinct CDR3 sequences, roughly 3.5% being singletons. The sequencing input was PBMCs. Receptor source: a human donor in good health (CMV status not recorded). Some clones in this sample may be carry-over from other donors' samples.

This clonotype came up many times. The V gene is TRBV7-2, the J gene TRBJ2-7; TRBD1 aligns across 9 bases. Germline CDR1 and CDR2: SGHTA and FQGNSA. Trimming took 4 bases from V and 1 from J; bases not matched to a gene: 2. CDR3 size: 14 residues. The CDR3 protein is CASSSGQGSYEQYF. DNA for the CDR3: TGTGCCAGCAGCTCAGGACAGGGGTCCTACGAGCAGTACTTC. Based on the CDR3 plus reference TRBV7-2 and TRBJ2-7, the full variable domain is GAGVSQSPSNKVTEKGKDVELRCDPISGHTALYWYRQSLGQGLEFLIYFQGNSAPDKSGLPSDRFSAERTGGSVSTLTIQRTQQEDSAVYLCASSSGQGSYEQYFGPGTRLTVT.

This clonotype was seen at least ten times. J is TRBJ2-5 and V is TRBV3-1; D unresolved. The CDR3 totals 13 residues. V lost 3 bases and J 1 base, leaving 6 bases between the germline ends. CDR1 LGHDT and CDR2 YNNKEL come from the germline V gene (reference sequence). The CDR3 DNA reads as TGTGCCAGCAGCCAGCGACCCCAAGAGACCCAGTACTTC. Protein sequence: CASSQRPQETQYF.

The sample holds many counts of this clonotype. CDR3 sequence: CASSPGQGTIYGYTF. Written as DNA, the CDR3 is TGCGCCAGCAGCCCGGGACAGGGGACTATCTATGGCTACACCTTC. The rearrangement uses TRBV4-3 and TRBJ1-2; the match to TRBD1 covers 10 bases. CDR1 is LGHNA, CDR2 YSLEER, per germline. The CDR3 consists of 15 residues. V dropped 4 bases and J dropped 4; count of bases not matched to a gene: 6.

This clonotype was observed many times. The chain combines TRBV15 with TRBJ2-1; a weak D match, TRBD2 (7 bases). The CDR3 is made up of 15 amino acids. The V gene's germline CDR1 is LNHNV and CDR2 YYDKDF (reference sequence). Trimming shortened V by 8 bases and J by 7 bases, and 21 bases separated the two germline ends. This CDR3 reads CATSSSGGRINEQFF. As DNA, the CDR3 is TGTGCCACCTCTTCCTCGGGGGGCCGGATTAATGAGCAGTTCTTC.

In this sample, this clonotype turned up many times. CDR3 loop: CASSYSNRLASDEQFF. Written as DNA, the CDR3 is TGTGCCAGCAGTTACTCGAATAGGCTAGCGAGTGATGAGCAGTTCTTC. The chain employs TRBV6-5 and TRBJ2-1; D is perhaps TRBD2 (6 bases). Germline loops: CDR1 MNHEY, CDR2 SVGAGI. Trimming shortened V by 0 bases and J by 8 bases, and 17 bases separated the two germline ends. This CDR3 has 16 amino acids.

This clonotype has at least ten counts. This rearrangement joins TRBV24-1 to TRBJ2-1; the match to TRBD2 covers 8 bases. The CDR3 extends over 18 amino acids. Germline V lookup: CDR1 KGHDR, CDR2 SFDVKD. After removal of 4 bases from V and 0 bases from J, the junction contained 10 bases not matched to a gene. The CDR3 region is CATSEPTSALSSYNEQFF. CDR3 bases: TGTGCCACCAGTGAACCGACTAGCGCCTTGAGCTCCTACAATGAGCAGTTCTTC.

This clonotype was observed many times. The rearrangement joins TRBV2 to TRBJ2-1; D gene ambiguous. The CDR3 runs to 11 residues. Between the trimmed V and J ends, which lost 2 bases and 7 bases, there was a span of 3 bases. Per germline, CDR1 SNHLY and CDR2 FYNNEI. The DNA for the CDR3 is TGTGCCAGCAGTGAAAGTAATGAGCAGTTCTTC. Its translation: CASSESNEQFF.

This clonotype was detected ten times or more. This chain links TRBV5-1 with TRBJ2-7, with 8 nucleotides matching TRBD1. The germline gives CDR1 SGHRS, CDR2 YFSETQ. The CDR3 runs 14 residues. The junction had 6 bases not matched to a gene; V was cut back by 1 base and J by 6 bases. The CDR3 loop is CASSLSQGAVEQYF. The CDR3 bases are TGCGCCAGCAGCTTGTCCCAGGGGGCCGTCGAGCAGTACTTC.

This clonotype came up many times. V is TRBV9 and J is TRBJ2-1; TRBD2 agrees at 7 bases. This CDR3 region has 15 residues. Germline CDR1 is SGDLS and CDR2 is YYNGEE. Unmatched junction bases numbered 5, after V lost 0 bases and J lost 5 bases. CDR3 protein: CASSVVAGVNNEQFF. Here the CDR3 DNA reads TGTGCCAGCAGCGTAGTCGCGGGGGTAAACAATGAGCAGTTCTTC.